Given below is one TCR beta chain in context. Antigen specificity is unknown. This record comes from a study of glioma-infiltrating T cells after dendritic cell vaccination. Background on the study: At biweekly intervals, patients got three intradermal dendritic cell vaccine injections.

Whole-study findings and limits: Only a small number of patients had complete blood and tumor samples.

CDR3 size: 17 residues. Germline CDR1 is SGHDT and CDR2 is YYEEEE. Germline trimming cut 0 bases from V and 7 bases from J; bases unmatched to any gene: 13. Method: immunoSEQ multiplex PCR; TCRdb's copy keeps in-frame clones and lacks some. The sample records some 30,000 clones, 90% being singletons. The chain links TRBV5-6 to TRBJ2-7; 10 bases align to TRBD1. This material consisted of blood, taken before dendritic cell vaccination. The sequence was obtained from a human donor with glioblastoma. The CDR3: CASSLGVPGQGNGEQYF. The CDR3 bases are TGTGCCAGCAGCTTGGGGGTTCCGGGACAGGGGAATGGAGAGCAGTACTTC. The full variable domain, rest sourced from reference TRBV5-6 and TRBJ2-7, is DAGVTQSPTHLIKTRGQQVTLRCSPKSGHDTVSWYQQALGQGPQFIFQYYEEEERQRGNFPDRFSGHQFPNYSSELNVNALLLGDSALYLCASSLGVPGQGNGEQYFGPGTRLTVT.